Below, 7 T cell receptor beta chains from the same sample are listed, as sequenced in a study of cytomegalovirus exposure and HLA in healthy donors. The PCR was carried out with 60 Vbeta primers and 13 Jbeta primers. Using immunoSEQ multiplex PCR, the repertoire was profiled, and TCRdb retains in-frame clones only, with some absent. The data hold about 200,000 clones, with roughly 74% observed a single time. Sequencing used PBMCs. These receptors originate from a woman aged 25 to 39 in good health and CMV-seronegative.

The chain joins TRBV6-5 to TRBJ1-5, with 10 bases identical to TRBD1. CDR3 length: 14 residues. V gave up 8 bases and J gave up 2 bases; unmatched junction bases: 3. From germline, CDR1 is MNHEY and CDR2 SVGAGI. This CDR3 is CASDRGLGNQPQHF. For the CDR3, the DNA is TGTGCCAGCGACAGGGGGCTGGGCAATCAGCCCCAGCATTTT.

The chain carries TRBV6-6 and TRBJ2-1; TRBD2 matches at 7 bases. After removal of 2 bases from V and 7 bases from J, the junction contained 8 bases not matched to a gene. The CDR3 has 15 residues. Germline assignment: CDR1 MNHNY and CDR2 SVGAGI (reference sequence). CDR3 in amino acids: CASSYRDYPVNEQFF. The CDR3 DNA reads as TGTGCCAGCAGTTACCGGGACTACCCAGTGAATGAGCAGTTCTTC.

The J gene is TRBJ1-5, the V gene TRBV2; no firm D call. The V and J ends lost 3 bases and 3 bases respectively, with 9 bases between them. The CDR3 is made up of 14 amino acids. Germline CDR1 reads SNHLY; CDR2 reads FYNNEI. The CDR3: CASSDRIHNQPQHF. DNA for the CDR3: TGTGCCAGCAGTGACAGGATCCACAATCAGCCCCAGCATTTT.

J is TRBJ2-3 and V is TRBV28, with 9 bases that match TRBD1. From germline, CDR1 is MDHEN and CDR2 SYDVKM. This CDR3 spans 13 amino acids. The J segment lost 3 bases and the V segment lost 8 bases, leaving 3 bases of the junction unmatched. The CDR3 coding sequence is TGTGCCAGCGGGACAGGGTTTACAGATACGCAGTATTTT. This gives the protein CASGTGFTDTQYF.

The chain uses TRBV10-3 and TRBJ2-1; D may be TRBD1 (5 bases). Germline CDR1 ENHRY, CDR2 SYGVKD. Trimming stripped 4 bases from V and 6 bases from J, with 10 bases between. The length of the CDR3 is 13 residues. Written as DNA, the CDR3 is TGTGCCATCAGTGGACAGCCTCGCAATGAGCAGTTCTTC. Its translation is CAISGQPRNEQFF.

V and J are TRBV11-2 and TRBJ2-2; 7 positions match TRBD1. The CDR3 spans 15 residues. Germline V gene sequence: CDR1 SGHAT, CDR2 FQNNGV. V was clipped by 7 bases and J by 2 bases; unmatched bases: 7. CDR3 sequence: CASNTRDSNTGELFF. CDR3 bases: TGTGCCAGCAACACTCGGGACAGTAACACCGGGGAGCTGTTTTTT.

This clone was seen a handful of times. The V and J genes are TRBV23-1 and TRBJ2-5; 9 bases align to TRBD1. TRBV23-1 is an open reading frame whose function is uncertain. The CDR3 extends over 14 amino acids. The trim removed 7 bases at V and 2 bases at J, leaving 5 bases unmatched. The CDR3 spells CASTTTGGQETQYF. For the CDR3, the DNA is TGCGCCAGCACCACGACAGGGGGACAAGAGACCCAGTACTTC.